A single sample is the source of the 9 T cell receptor beta chains below, sequenced in a study of shared clonotypes between healthy human individuals (dated by TCRdb to 2020 to 2021). Library preparation employed the immunoSEQ multiplex PCR assay. Sourced from immuneACCESS, this table was stored by TCRdb with only in-frame sequences that have V and J called. A share of the clones is absent; for the studies checked, an unresolved V gene accounts for under half, and the remainder has no known explanation. The sample records about 2.1 million clones, around 93% of which are singletons. Of the sample, less than 2% falls within the top ten clones. CD8 naive samples were CD45RO-negative cells positively selected for CCR7, giving a CD45RA+CCR7+ population that excluded TemRA cells. Sequences were obtained from naive CD8+ T cells from PBMCs. What the cell subset or site label conveys for this sample: CD45RA+CCR7+. The receptors were sampled from a man aged 18 to 29 in good health. Some clones in this sample may be carry-over from other donors' samples.

This chain connects TRBV9 to TRBJ2-7, with 8 nucleotides matching TRBD2. J was trimmed by 2 bases and V by 3 bases; bases with no gene match: 13. Germline assignment: CDR1 SGDLS and CDR2 YYNGEE. The CDR3 runs 17 residues. CDR3 DNA sequence: TGTGCCAGCAGCGCCCATGTCGGCGGGAGGCCCCCCTACGAGCAGTACTTC. As protein: CASSAHVGGRPPYEQYF.

This sequence joins TRBV4-2 and TRBJ2-7; possibly TRBD2 for D (7 bases). Germline V CDR1 and CDR2: LGHNA, YNFKEQ. Trimming pared 0 bases from V and 7 bases from J, leaving 22 bases between. This CDR3 is 17 amino acids long. DNA of the CDR3: TGTGCCAGCAGCCAAGATATTTCTGGATCGGAGGGGGGGGAGCAGTACTTC. Encoded protein: CASSQDISGSEGGEQYF.

The V gene is TRBV27, the J gene TRBJ2-1; 10 bases are a match to TRBD2. CDR3 size: 17 residues. The V and J ends lost 2 bases and 4 bases, in that order; junction bases with no gene match: 8. The germline gives CDR1 MNHEY, CDR2 SMNVEV (reference sequence). CDR3 coding DNA: TGTGCCAGCAGTTTACTAGCGGGAGTTTTGGTATACAATGAGCAGTTCTTC. Translated: CASSLLAGVLVYNEQFF.

This clone showed up just a few times. The V and J genes are TRBV5-5 and TRBJ1-1; tentative D call: TRBD1 (6 bases). CDR1 and CDR2 from the germline V gene are SGHKS and YYEKEE (reference sequence). CDR3 length equals 13 residues. V was shortened by 4 bases and J by 3 bases, with 10 bases between the two germline ends. CDR3 in amino acids: CASSIDRYTEAFF. CDR3 DNA sequence: TGTGCCAGCAGCATTGACAGGTACACTGAAGCTTTCTTT. The whole variable domain, remainder taken from reference TRBV5-5 and TRBJ1-1, is DAGVTQSPTHLIKTRGQQVTLRCSPISGHKSVSWYQQVLGQGPQFIFQYYEKEERGRGNFPDRFSARQFPNYSSELNVNALLLGDSALYLCASSIDRYTEAFFGQGTRLTVV.

This clone came up once. The chain combines TRBV7-2 with TRBJ2-7, with TRBD2 matching over 10 bases. The germline V gene has CDR1 SGHTA and CDR2 FQGNSA. J lost 6 bases, V lost 2 bases, and 7 bases had no gene match. CDR3 length: 15 amino acids. In DNA form, the CDR3 reads TGTGCCAGCAGCTTATTGCTAGCGGGAGCGGGCGAGCAGTACTTC. Protein: CASSLLLAGAGEQYF.

The chain has TRBV19 and TRBJ2-3, with D possibly being TRBD1 (5 bases). The CDR3 covers 16 residues. Germline V lookup: CDR1 LNHDA, CDR2 SQIVND (reference sequence). V lost 1 base to trimming and J lost 0 bases, with 11 bases between them. DNA of the CDR3: TGTGCCAGTAGTATAGGGGTAGGGGTCAGCACAGATACGCAGTATTTT. Its protein is CASSIGVGVSTDTQYF.

This chain links TRBV28 with TRBJ2-1; 7 bases map to TRBD2. Germline trimming cut 5 bases from V and 2 bases from J; bases unmatched to any gene: 6. Looked up from germline, CDR1 is MDHEN and CDR2 is SYDVKM. The CDR3 is 15 amino acids. The CDR3 region has the DNA TGTGCCAGCAGTCCCCCGGGGGGAGCCTACAATGAGCAGTTCTTC. Amino acid sequence: CASSPPGGAYNEQFF.

V usage is TRBV28 and J usage is TRBJ1-1; possibly TRBD1 for D (5 bases). The CDR3 extends over 15 amino acids. V was clipped by 1 base and J by 4 bases, with 13 bases between them. CDR1 is MDHEN and CDR2 is SYDVKM in the germline V gene. The CDR3 here is CASSLFGGSFTEAFF. CDR3 in DNA: TGTGCCAGCAGTTTATTCGGGGGGTCGTTCACTGAAGCTTTCTTT.

This clone was counted a single time. The V and J genes are TRBV7-8 and TRBJ2-1; perhaps TRBD1 as D (7 bases). V lost 7 bases to trimming and J lost 3 bases, with 13 bases between them. The CDR3 is 14 amino acids. Germline assignment: CDR1 SGHVS and CDR2 FQNEAQ. CDR3 protein: CASTGGQIYNEQFF. DNA for the CDR3: TGTGCCAGCACCGGGGGACAGATCTACAATGAGCAGTTCTTC.